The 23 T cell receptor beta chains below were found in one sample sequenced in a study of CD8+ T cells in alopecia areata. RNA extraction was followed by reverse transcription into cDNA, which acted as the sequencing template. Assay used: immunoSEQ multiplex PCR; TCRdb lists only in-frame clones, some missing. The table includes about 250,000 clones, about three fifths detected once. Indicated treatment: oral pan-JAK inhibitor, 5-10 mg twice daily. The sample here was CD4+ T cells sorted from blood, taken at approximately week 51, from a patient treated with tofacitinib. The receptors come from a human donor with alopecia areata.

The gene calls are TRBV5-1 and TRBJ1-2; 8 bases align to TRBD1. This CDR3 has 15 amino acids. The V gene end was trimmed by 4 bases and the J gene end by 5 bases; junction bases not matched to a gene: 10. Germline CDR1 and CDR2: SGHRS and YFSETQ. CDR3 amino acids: CASSPDRVSSYGYTF. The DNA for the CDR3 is TGCGCCAGCAGCCCGGACAGGGTCTCTTCGTATGGCTACACCTTC.

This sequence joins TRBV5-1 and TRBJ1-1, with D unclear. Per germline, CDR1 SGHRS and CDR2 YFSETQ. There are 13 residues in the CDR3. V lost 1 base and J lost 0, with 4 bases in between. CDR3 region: CASSLRVNTEAFF. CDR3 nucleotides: TGCGCCAGCAGCTTGAGGGTGAACACTGAAGCTTTCTTT.

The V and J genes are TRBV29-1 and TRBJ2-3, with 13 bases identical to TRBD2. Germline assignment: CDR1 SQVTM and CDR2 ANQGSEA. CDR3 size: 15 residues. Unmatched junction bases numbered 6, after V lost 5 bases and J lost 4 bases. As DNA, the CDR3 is TGCAGCGTTTCGACTAGCGGGGGGAGGGCAGATACGCAGTATTTT. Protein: CSVSTSGGRADTQYF.

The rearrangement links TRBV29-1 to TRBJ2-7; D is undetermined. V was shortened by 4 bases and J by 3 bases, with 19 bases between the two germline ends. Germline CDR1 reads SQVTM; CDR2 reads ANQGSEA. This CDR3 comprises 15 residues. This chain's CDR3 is CSVGLSIGPGYEQYF. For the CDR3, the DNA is TGCAGCGTTGGCTTATCGATTGGGCCAGGCTACGAGCAGTACTTC.

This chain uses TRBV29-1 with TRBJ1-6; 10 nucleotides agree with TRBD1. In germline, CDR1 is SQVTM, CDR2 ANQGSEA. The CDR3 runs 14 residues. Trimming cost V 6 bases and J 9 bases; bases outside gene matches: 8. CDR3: CSVRDRGISSPLHF. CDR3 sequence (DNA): TGCAGCGTCCGGGACAGGGGAATTAGTTCACCCCTCCACTTT.

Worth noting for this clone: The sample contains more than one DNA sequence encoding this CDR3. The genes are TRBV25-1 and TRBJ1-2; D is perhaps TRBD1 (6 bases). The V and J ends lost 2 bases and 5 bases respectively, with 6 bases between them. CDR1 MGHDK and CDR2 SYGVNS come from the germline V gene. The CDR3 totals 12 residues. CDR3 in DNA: TGTGCCAGCAGTGAAACAGGGTATGGCTACACCTTC. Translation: CASSETGYGYTF.

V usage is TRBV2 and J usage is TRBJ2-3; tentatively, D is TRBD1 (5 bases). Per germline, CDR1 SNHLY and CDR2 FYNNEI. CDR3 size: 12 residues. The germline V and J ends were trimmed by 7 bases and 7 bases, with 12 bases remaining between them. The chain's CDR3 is CASTPTVNTQYF. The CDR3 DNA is TGTGCCAGCACGCCGACAGTTAATACGCAGTATTTT. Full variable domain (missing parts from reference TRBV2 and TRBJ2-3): EPEVTQTPSHQVTQMGQEVILRCVPISNHLYFYWYRQILGQKVEFLVSFYNNEISEKSEIFDDQFSVERPDGSNFTLKIRSTKLEDSAMYFCASTPTVNTQYFGPGTRLTVL.

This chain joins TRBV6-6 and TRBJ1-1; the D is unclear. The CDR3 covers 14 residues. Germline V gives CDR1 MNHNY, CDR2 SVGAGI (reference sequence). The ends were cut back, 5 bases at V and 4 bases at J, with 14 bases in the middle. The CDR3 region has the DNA TGTGCCAGCAGTCCTTCTGGACGTATCACTGAAGCTTTCTTT. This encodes CASSPSGRITEAFF.

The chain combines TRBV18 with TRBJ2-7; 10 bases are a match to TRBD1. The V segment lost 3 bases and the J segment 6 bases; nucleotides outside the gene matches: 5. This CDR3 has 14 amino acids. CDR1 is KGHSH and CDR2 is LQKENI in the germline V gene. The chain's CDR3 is CASSPIGTGAEQYF. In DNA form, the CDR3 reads TGTGCCAGCTCACCGATAGGGACAGGGGCCGAGCAGTACTTC.

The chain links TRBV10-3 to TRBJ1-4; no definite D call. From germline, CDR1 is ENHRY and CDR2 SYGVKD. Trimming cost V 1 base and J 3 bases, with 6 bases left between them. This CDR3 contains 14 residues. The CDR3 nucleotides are TGTGCCATCAGTGAGTTGTCTCCTAATGAAAAACTGTTTTTT. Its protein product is CAISELSPNEKLFF.

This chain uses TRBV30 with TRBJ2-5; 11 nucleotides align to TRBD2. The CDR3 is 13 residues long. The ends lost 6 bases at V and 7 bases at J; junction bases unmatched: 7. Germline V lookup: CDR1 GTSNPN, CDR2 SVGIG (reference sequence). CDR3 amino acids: CACSSGGAVTQYF. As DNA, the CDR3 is TGTGCCTGCAGTAGCGGGGGGGCGGTGACCCAGTACTTC.

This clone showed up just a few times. CDR3 sequence (DNA): TGTGCCAGCAGCGTAGACGGGGCGAGCACAGATACGCAGTATTTT. Amino acids: CASSVDGASTDTQYF. This chain joins TRBV9 and TRBJ2-3; possibly TRBD1 or TRBD2 for D (5 bases each). This CDR3 comprises 15 residues. V shed 0 bases and J shed 0 bases, with 8 bases lying between them. The germline V gene has CDR1 SGDLS and CDR2 YYNGEE.

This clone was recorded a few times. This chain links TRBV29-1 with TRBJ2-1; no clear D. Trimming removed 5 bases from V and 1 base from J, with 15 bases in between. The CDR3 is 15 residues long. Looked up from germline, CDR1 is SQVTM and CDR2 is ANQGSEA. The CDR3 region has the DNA TGCAGCGTTACTGCCTCAGCTAAATCCTACAATGAGCAGTTCTTC. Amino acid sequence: CSVTASAKSYNEQFF.

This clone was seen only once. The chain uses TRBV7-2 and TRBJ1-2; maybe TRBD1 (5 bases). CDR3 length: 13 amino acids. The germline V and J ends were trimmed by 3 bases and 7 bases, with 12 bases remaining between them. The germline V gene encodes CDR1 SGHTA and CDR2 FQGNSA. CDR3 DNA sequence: TGTGCCAGCAGCTTCTCCAGGGATGCTGGCTACACCTTC. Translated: CASSFSRDAGYTF.

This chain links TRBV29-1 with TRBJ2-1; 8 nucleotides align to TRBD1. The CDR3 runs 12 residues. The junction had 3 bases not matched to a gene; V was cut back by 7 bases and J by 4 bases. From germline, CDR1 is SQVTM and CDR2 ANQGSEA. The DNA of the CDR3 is TGCAGCGGGAACAGGGGGTACAATGAGCAGTTCTTC. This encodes CSGNRGYNEQFF.

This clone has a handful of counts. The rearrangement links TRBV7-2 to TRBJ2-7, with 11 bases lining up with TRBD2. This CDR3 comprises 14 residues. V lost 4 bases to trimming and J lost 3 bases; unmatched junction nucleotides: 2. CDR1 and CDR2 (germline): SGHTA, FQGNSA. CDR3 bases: TGTGCCAGCAGCTCCGGACTAGCGGGCTACGAGCAGTACTTC. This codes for CASSSGLAGYEQYF. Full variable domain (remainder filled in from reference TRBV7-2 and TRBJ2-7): GAGVSQSPSNKVTEKGKDVELRCDPISGHTALYWYRQSLGQGLEFLIYFQGNSAPDKSGLPSDRFSAERTGGSVSTLTIQRTQQEDSAVYLCASSSGLAGYEQYFGPGTRLTVT.

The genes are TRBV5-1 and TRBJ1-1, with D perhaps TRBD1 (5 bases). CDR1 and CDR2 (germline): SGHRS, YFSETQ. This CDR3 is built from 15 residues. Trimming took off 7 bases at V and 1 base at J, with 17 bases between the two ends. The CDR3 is CASSGTSLPNTEAFF. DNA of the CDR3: TGCGCCAGCTCCGGGACCTCACTACCGAACACTGAAGCTTTCTTT.

The chain's CDR3 is CASSKPGVLTEAFF. The CDR3, as DNA: TGTGCCAGCAGTAAGCCGGGAGTTTTGACTGAAGCTTTCTTT. J is TRBJ1-1 and V is TRBV25-1; D not certain. The germline gives CDR1 MGHDK, CDR2 SYGVNS. This CDR3 is 14 amino acids long. Trimming removed 5 bases from V and 5 bases from J, with 15 bases in between.

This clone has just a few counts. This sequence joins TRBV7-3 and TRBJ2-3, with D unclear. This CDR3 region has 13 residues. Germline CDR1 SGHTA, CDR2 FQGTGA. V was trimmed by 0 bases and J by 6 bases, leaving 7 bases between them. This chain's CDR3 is CASSLTSGDTQYF. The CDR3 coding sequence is TGTGCCAGCAGCTTAACGAGTGGCGATACGCAGTATTTT.

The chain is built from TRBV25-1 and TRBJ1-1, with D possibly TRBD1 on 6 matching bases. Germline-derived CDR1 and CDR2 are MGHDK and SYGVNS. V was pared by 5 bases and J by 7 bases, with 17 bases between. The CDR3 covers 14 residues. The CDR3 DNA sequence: TGTGCCAGCAGTTTTAACAGGGCTAGGGGTGAAGCTTTCTTT. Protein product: CASSFNRARGEAFF.

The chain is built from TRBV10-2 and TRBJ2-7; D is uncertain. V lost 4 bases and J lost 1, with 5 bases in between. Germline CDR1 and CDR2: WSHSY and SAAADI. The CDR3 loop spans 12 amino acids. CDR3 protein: CASSGGSYEQYF. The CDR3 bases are TGCGCCAGCAGTGGCGGATCCTACGAGCAGTACTTC.

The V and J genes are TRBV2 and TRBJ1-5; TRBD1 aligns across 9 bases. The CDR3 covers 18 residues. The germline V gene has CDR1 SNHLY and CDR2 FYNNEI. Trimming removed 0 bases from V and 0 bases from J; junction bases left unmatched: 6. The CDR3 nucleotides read TGTGCCAGCAGTGAAGCGTACAGGGGGCGCGTTAGCAATCAGCCCCAGCATTTT. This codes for CASSEAYRGRVSNQPQHF.

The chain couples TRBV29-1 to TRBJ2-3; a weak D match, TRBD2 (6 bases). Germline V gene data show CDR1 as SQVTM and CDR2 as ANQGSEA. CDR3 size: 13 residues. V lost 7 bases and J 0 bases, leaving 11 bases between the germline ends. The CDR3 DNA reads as TGCAGCGCCTCTGCGGGGAGCACAGATACGCAGTATTTT. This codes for CSASAGSTDTQYF.